Below, 6 T cell receptor beta chains from the same sample are listed, as sequenced in a study of cytomegalovirus exposure and HLA in healthy donors. Produced via immunoSEQ multiplex PCR; TCRdb's table is partial and in-frame only. The table shows 190,000 or so clones, with 80% to 85% occurring only once. Sequenced material: PBMCs. The receptors originated from a woman aged 18-29 years in good health and CMV-seropositive.

The chain employs TRBV7-9 and TRBJ1-4; 7 nucleotides agree with TRBD1. The CDR3 contains 15 residues. The junction had 8 bases not matched to a gene; V was cut back by 4 bases and J by 6 bases. CDR1 and CDR2 (germline): SEHNR, FQNEAQ (reference sequence). The CDR3 protein is CASSSEGRGDEKLFF. CDR3 nucleotide sequence: TGTGCCAGCAGCTCTGAGGGCAGGGGGGATGAAAAACTGTTTTTT.

V gene TRBV5-1 combines with J gene TRBJ1-3; the D is unclear. This CDR3 comprises 15 residues. Germline assignment: CDR1 SGHRS and CDR2 YFSETQ. V was clipped by 4 bases and J by 0 bases, with 11 bases between them. CDR3 coding DNA: TGCGCCAGCAGCCCCGAGCGGAGCTCTGGAAACACCATATATTTT. Translation gives CASSPERSSGNTIYF.

The rearrangement uses TRBV25-1 and TRBJ2-1; D unclear. CDR1 MGHDK and CDR2 SYGVNS come from the germline V gene. There are 18 residues in the CDR3. The ends were cut back, 2 bases at V and 0 bases at J, with 17 bases in the middle. The CDR3 here is CASSEKTGSRGSYNEQFF. The CDR3 nucleotides are TGTGCCAGCAGTGAAAAGACCGGCAGCCGCGGCTCCTACAATGAGCAGTTCTTC.

This chain joins TRBV5-8 and TRBJ2-7; the D is unclear. The V end lost 1 base, the J end lost 3 bases, and 5 bases lay between the germline ends. The CDR3 contains 12 residues. Germline V gene lookup returns CDR1 SGHTS and CDR2 YDEGEE. The CDR3 bases are TGTGCCAGCAGCTTGACGCGCTACGAGCAGTACTTC. This codes for CASSLTRYEQYF. The whole variable domain, remainder taken from reference TRBV5-8 and TRBJ2-7, is EAGVTQSPTHLIKTRGQQATLRCSPISGHTSVYWYQQALGLGLQFLLWYDEGEERNRGNFPPRFSGRQFPNYSSELNVNALELEDSALYLCASSLTRYEQYFGPGTRLTVT.

The count of this clone is one. The chain has TRBV25-1 and TRBJ1-2; 8 nucleotides agree with TRBD1. Trimming took 8 bases from V and 2 from J; bases not matched to a gene: 7. Germline-derived CDR1 and CDR2 are MGHDK and SYGVNS. CDR3 length: 14 residues. CDR3 coding DNA: TGTGCCAGCGCAACAGGGGGAGCAAACTATGGCTACACCTTC. Protein: CASATGGANYGYTF.

This clone was counted a single time. The V call is TRBV7-9, the J call TRBJ1-1, with D perhaps matching TRBD1 (5 bases). Germline CDR1 is SEHNR and CDR2 is FQNEAQ (reference sequence). The CDR3 length is 14 residues. The V end lost 7 bases, the J end lost 3 bases, and 15 bases lay between the germline ends. The CDR3: CASKVDRKDTEAFF. CDR3 bases: TGTGCCAGCAAGGTCGACAGAAAGGACACTGAAGCTTTCTTT.